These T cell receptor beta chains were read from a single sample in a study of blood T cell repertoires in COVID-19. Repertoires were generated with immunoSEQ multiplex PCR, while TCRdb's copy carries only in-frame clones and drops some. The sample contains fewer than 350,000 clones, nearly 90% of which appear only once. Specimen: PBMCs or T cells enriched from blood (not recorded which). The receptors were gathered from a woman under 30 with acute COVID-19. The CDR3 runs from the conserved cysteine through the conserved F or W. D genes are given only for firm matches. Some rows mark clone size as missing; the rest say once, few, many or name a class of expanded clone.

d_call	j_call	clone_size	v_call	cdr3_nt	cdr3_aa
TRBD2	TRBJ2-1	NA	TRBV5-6	TGTGCCAGCAGCTTGGTAGGGCCTAGCGGGGTGGCCATCAATGAGCAGTTCTTC	CASSLVGPSGVAINEQFF
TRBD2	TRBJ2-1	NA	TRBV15	TGTGCCACCAGCCCCCGGCTAGCGGAATACAATGAGCAGTTCTTC	CATSPRLAEYNEQFF
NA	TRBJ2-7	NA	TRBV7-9	TGTGCCAGCAGCTTTCTAGGGGATTACGAGCAGTACTTC	CASSFLGDYEQYF
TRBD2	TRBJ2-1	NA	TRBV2	TGTGCCAGCACCGTTCCCGGGACTACTGACAATGAGCAGTTCTTC	CASTVPGTTDNEQFF
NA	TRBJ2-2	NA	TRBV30	TGTGCCTGGGCCCAGGGACTCCACACCGGGGAGCTGTTTTTT	CAWAQGLHTGELFF
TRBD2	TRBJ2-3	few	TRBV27	TGTGCCAGCAGTTTTGGTCTAGCGGGAGGGCCCACAGATACGCAGTATTTT	CASSFGLAGGPTDTQYF
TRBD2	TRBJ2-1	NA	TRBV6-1	TGTGCCAGCAGTGAAGGGACTAGCGGGAGCGATGAGCAGTTCTTC	CASSEGTSGSDEQFF
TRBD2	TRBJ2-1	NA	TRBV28	TGTGCCAGCAGTTTATCGGGCGTGCAGTTGCGGGAGGCACGCTCCTACAATGAGCAGTTCTTC	CASSLSGVQLREARSYNEQFF
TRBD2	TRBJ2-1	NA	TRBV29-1	TGCAGCGTTGTGGCCAGCGGGAGTTTCAATGAGCAGTTCTTC	CSVVASGSFNEQFF
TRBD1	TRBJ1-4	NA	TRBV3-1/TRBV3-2	TGTGCCAGCAAAACGCAGGGACAGGTCAATGAAAAACTGTTTTTT	CASKTQGQVNEKLFF
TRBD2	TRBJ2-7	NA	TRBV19	TGTGCCAGTAAACCAGCGGGAGAGTTCTACGAGCAGTACTTC	CASKPAGEFYEQYF
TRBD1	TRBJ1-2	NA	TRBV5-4	TGTGCCAGCAGCTTGGGGTCTACCGGGACAGGGTACGGCTACACCTTC	CASSLGSTGTGYGYTF
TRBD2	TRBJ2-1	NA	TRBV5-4	TGTGCCAGCAGCGCGGATGGGGGTGCGGGGGTTCGGAATGAGCAGTTCTTC	CASSADGGAGVRNEQFF
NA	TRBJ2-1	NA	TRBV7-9	TGTGCCAGCAGCTTAGAGGGCGGGAAGGTGGAGCAGTTCTTC	CASSLEGGKVEQFF
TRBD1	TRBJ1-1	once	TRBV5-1	TGCGCCAGCAGTCCTCGACAGGGCCCCAACCTTATGAACACTGAAGCTTTCTTT	CASSPRQGPNLMNTEAFF
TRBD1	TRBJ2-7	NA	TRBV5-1	TGCGCCAGCAGCTTGGGTTTGTACAGGGGACCCTACGAGCAGTACTTC	CASSLGLYRGPYEQYF
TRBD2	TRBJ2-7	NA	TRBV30	TGTGCCTGGAGTGCCCCAGCGGGCGGGAGGTTCTACGAGCAGTACTTC	CAWSAPAGGRFYEQYF
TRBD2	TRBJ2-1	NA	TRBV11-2	TGTGCCAGCAGCTTACGACTAGCGGGTTACTCCTACAATGAGCAGTTCTTC	CASSLRLAGYSYNEQFF
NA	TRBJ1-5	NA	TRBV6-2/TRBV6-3	TGTGCCAGCAGTTTTACTCTAACAATACGGGAATTTGGCCCCCAGCATTTT	CASSFTLTIREFGPQHF
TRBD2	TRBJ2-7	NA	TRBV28	TGTGCCAGCAGCCTAGCGGGAGGGCCGAAAGAGCAGTACTTC	CASSLAGGPKEQYF
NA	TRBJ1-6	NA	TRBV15	TGTGCCACCAGCATCTTGAGTGGTAATTCACCCCTCCACTTT	CATSILSGNSPLHF
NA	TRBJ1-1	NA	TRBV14	TGTGCCAGCAGCCAAGGGCCCAGGTTGAACACTGAAGCTTTCTTT	CASSQGPRLNTEAFF
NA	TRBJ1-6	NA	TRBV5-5	TGTGCCAGCAGGGTCCAGGACAACTCCTATAATTCACCCCTCCACTTT	CASRVQDNSYNSPLHF
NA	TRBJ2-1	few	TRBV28	TGTGCCAGCAGTTTGATCGGAGGAGGGGATGAGCAGTTCTTC	CASSLIGGGDEQFF
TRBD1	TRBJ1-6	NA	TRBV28	TGTGCCAGCAGTTTATGGGGACAGTTTTTTGGCTCACCCCTCCACTTT	CASSLWGQFFGSPLHF
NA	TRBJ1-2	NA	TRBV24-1	TGTGCCACCAGTGATTTCCCGAACCCTAATGGCTACACCTTC	CATSDFPNPNGYTF
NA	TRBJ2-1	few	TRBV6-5	TGTGCCAGCAGCACTTTAGCCAATGAGCAGTTCTTC	CASSTLANEQFF
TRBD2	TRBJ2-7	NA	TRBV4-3	TGCGCCAGCAGCCCCAGGATAGCGGGGGACTACGAGCAGTACTTC	CASSPRIAGDYEQYF
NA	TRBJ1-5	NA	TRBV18	TGTGCCAGCTCACAAGCAGGGACTAGGGGAAATCAGCCCCAGCATTTT	CASSQAGTRGNQPQHF
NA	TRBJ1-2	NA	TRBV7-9	TGTGCCAGCAGCTTAGTGGGGGGATACAGCGACGACTACTACTTC	CASSLVGGYSDDYYF
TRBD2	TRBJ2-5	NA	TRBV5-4	TGTGCCAGCAGCCACCTAACTAGCGGGAGGCCGGGGGAGACCCAGTACTTC	CASSHLTSGRPGETQYF
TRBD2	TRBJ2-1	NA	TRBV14	TGTGCCAGCAGCCAAGAAGGACTAGCGGCAAACAATGAGCAGTTCTTC	CASSQEGLAANNEQFF
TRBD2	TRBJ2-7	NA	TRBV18	TGTGCCAGCTCACCACGCAGCGGGAGGATGGGGTACGAGCAGTACTTC	CASSPRSGRMGYEQYF
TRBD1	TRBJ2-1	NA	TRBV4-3	TGCGCCAGCAGCCGCTCGGGACAGGAACCCAATGAGCAGTTCTTC	CASSRSGQEPNEQFF
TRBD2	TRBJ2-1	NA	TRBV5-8	TGTGCCAGCAGAAAAGGACTAGCGTCTGGGTACAATGAGCAGTTCTTC	CASRKGLASGYNEQFF
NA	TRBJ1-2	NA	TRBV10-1	TGCGCCAGCAGTGAGAGCAAAAACTATGGCTACACCTTC	CASSESKNYGYTF
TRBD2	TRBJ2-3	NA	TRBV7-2	TGTGCCAGCAGCTCACAGCCGGGACTAGTCCTGACAGATACGCAGTATTTT	CASSSQPGLVLTDTQYF
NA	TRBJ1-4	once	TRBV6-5	TGTGCCAGCAGTTCATCAGGGTCCTGGGAAAAACTGTTTTTT	CASSSSGSWEKLFF
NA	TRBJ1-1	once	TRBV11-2	TGTGCCAGCACCTCCACCGCCACAGGAAACACTGAAGCTTTCTTT	CASTSTATGNTEAFF
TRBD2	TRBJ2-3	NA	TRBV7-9	TGTGCCAGCAGCTTAGCCCCCGGGAGGGCCACGCAGTATTTT	CASSLAPGRATQYF
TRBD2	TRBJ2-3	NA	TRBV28	TGTGCCAGCAGTTCAATCAAACTAGCGGGAGGAACAGATACGCAGTATTTT	CASSSIKLAGGTDTQYF
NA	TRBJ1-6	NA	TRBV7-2	TGTGCCAGCAGCTTAGGGAGCCGGGAGGGAAGTTCACCCCTCCACTTT	CASSLGSREGSSPLHF
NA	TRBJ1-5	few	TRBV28	TGTGCCAGCAGTTTATTGGGCGGACTACGAAGGGGGGGTCAGCCCCAGCATTTT	CASSLLGGLRRGGQPQHF
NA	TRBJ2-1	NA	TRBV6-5	TGTGCCAGCAGTCCCATGGCATACGAGCAGTTCTTC	CASSPMAYEQFF
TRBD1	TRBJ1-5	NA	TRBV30	TGTGCCTGGAGTGGCAGCGGCAGGGGGAATCAGCCCCAGCATTTT	CAWSGSGRGNQPQHF
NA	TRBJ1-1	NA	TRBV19	TGTGCCAGTATGGTTTTCGGCCTCCGGAGCACTGAAGCTTTCTTT	CASMVFGLRSTEAFF
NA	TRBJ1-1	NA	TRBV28	TGTGCCAGCAGTTTATCCAGGGAATTGGCTGAAGCTTTCTTT	CASSLSRELAEAFF
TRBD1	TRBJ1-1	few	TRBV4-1	TGCGCCAGCAGCCACGGTGACAGGGCGAACACTGAAGCTTTCTTT	CASSHGDRANTEAFF
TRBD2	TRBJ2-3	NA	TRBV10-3	TGTGCCATCAGTGAGGAGACTAGCGGGGGTTCGGATACGCAGTATTTT	CAISEETSGGSDTQYF
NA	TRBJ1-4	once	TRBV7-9	TGTGCCAGCAGCTTTGAGGTCCGGGGAGGACTGTTTTTT	CASSFEVRGGLFF